The rows below give T cell receptor beta chains drawn from one sample of a study of T cell changes during pregnancy in multiple sclerosis. The assay was immunoSEQ multiplex PCR, and TCRdb's table has in-frame clones only and misses some. The sample consists of over 85,000 clones, around 92% of them appearing once. Sequences were derived from peripheral blood, sampled after pregnancy. The receptors here all came from a female donor in good health, enrolled as a control in a pregnancy study. Each CDR3 is given with its conserved first and last residue. Fields, in order: J gene, V gene, D gene, clone size, CDR3 DNA, CDR3 protein. A D gene is named only where the DNA matches it firmly. Expanded clones get a size class; other rows say once, few or many, or leave the size out.

>TRBJ2-2|TRBV9|TRBD1|-
TGTGCCAGCAGCGTAGGCGGACAGGGTGGGACCGGGGAGCTGTTTTTT
CASSVGGQGGTGELFF
>TRBJ1-1|TRBV2|-|-
TGTGCCAGCAAGAGAGCGAACACTGAAGCTTTCTTT
CASKRANTEAFF
>TRBJ2-3|TRBV7-2|-|-
TGTGCCAGCAGCCCGTTACTGAGCACAGATACGCAGTATTTT
CASSPLLSTDTQYF
>TRBJ2-3|TRBV4-1|TRBD1|-
TGCGCCAGCAGCCAAAAGGACAGGGCAACGCAGTATTTT
CASSQKDRATQYF
>TRBJ2-1|TRBV9|-|-
TGTGCCAGCAGCGTAACCGGGACTCGCAATGAGCAGTTCTTC
CASSVTGTRNEQFF
>TRBJ2-6|TRBV6-5|-|once
TGTGCCAGCAGTTACGGGCCGTCTGGGGCCAACGTCCTGACTTTC
CASSYGPSGANVLTF
>TRBJ2-3|TRBV4-3|TRBD1|once
TGCGCCAGCAGCCCAGACGGGACAGGGGTGACAGATACGCAGTATTTT
CASSPDGTGVTDTQYF
>TRBJ1-6|TRBV18|-|-
TGTGCCAGCTCACCAAACGCAGGGCCTTCCTCACCCCTCCACTTT
CASSPNAGPSSPLHF
>TRBJ1-1|TRBV2|TRBD1|-
TGTGCCAGACTACCCTCCGGACAGGGGGTGGCTTTCTTT
CARLPSGQGVAFF
>TRBJ2-4|TRBV15|TRBD2|-
TGTGCCACCAGCAGGGGGAGGGAGGGCATTCAGTACTTC
CATSRGREGIQYF
>TRBJ2-2|TRBV27|-|-
TGTGCCAGCAGTTCAGGCATCCTCGGGGAGCTGTTTTTT
CASSSGILGELFF
>TRBJ1-2|TRBV19|TRBD1|once
TGTGCCAGTAGTATAGTGGCAGGGGGATCCTATGGCTACACCTTC
CASSIVAGGSYGYTF
>TRBJ1-1|TRBV7-7|-|-
TGTGCTAGCAGCTTGGACGGCTCCTGGAGGACTGAAGCTTTCTTT
CASSLDGSWRTEAFF
>TRBJ2-7|TRBV4-2|-|once
TGTGCCAGCAGCCAAGTTTGGCAGGCCTCCTACGAGCAGTACTTC
CASSQVWQASYEQYF